These 6 T cell receptor beta chains were all obtained from the same sample, sequenced in a study of shared clonotypes between healthy human individuals. Assay: immunoSEQ multiplex PCR; the TCRdb copy retains only in-frame clones and omits some. The sample has approximately 1.5 million clones, around 98.5% seen once. The material sequenced was naive CD4+ T cells sorted from blood. Subset of the sample: CD45RA+ positively selected. The receptor source for this set is a man aged 30 to 39 in good health.

This chain connects TRBV10-2 to TRBJ2-7, with 11 nucleotides matching TRBD2. V was clipped by 6 bases and J by 4 bases; unmatched bases: 5. CDR1 and CDR2 (germline): WSHSY, SAAADI. The CDR3 is made up of 14 amino acids. DNA for the CDR3: TGCGCCAGCAGGCCCACTAGCGGGGGTTACGAGCAGTACTTC. Protein sequence: CASRPTSGGYEQYF.

The chain joins TRBV5-5 to TRBJ1-3, with TRBD1 matching over 7 bases. CDR1 is SGHKS and CDR2 is YYEKEE in the germline V gene (reference sequence). The trim removed 0 bases at V and 8 bases at J, leaving 8 bases unmatched. The CDR3 is made up of 15 amino acids. The CDR3 protein is CASSLAGQYLDTIYF. The CDR3 nucleotides are TGTGCCAGCAGCTTGGCGGGACAGTATCTGGACACCATATATTTT.

V gene TRBV2 combines with J gene TRBJ1-3; no clear D gene. There are 15 residues in the CDR3. The germline V and J ends were trimmed by 2 bases and 0 bases, with 8 bases remaining between them. CDR1 and CDR2 from the germline V gene are SNHLY and FYNNEI. The CDR3 DNA sequence: TGTGCCAGCAGTGAAACCAGGCCCTCTGGAAACACCATATATTTT. Its protein product is CASSETRPSGNTIYF.

The chain combines TRBV4-3 with TRBJ2-2; D unclear. Germline values: CDR1 LGHNA, CDR2 YSLEER. V was cut by 0 bases and J by 4 bases, with 9 bases left in between. This CDR3 comprises 15 residues. CDR3 bases: TGCGCCAGCAGCCAAGATACCCCGCTCACCGGGGAGCTGTTTTTT. Translation: CASSQDTPLTGELFF.

Details on this clone: One end of the junction varies from germline; a read error may be responsible. The chain carries TRBV5-1 and TRBJ2-5; 10 bases are shared with TRBD1. The CDR3 has 14 amino acids. The germline CDR1 and CDR2 sequences are SGHRS and YFSETQ. Here the CDR3 reads CASTRDRGEETQYF. Written as DNA, the CDR3 is TGCGCTAGCACCCGGGACAGGGGTGAAGAGACCCAGTACTTC.

On this clone itself: Other DNA sequences within the sample encode an identical CDR3. The J gene is TRBJ1-1, the V gene TRBV9; unclear D gene. Trimming pared 0 bases from V and 6 bases from J, leaving 9 bases between. CDR1 is SGDLS, CDR2 YYNGEE, per germline. This CDR3 has 13 amino acids. Here the CDR3 DNA reads TGTGCCAGCAGCGTAGTCGGGGAACCTGAAGCTTTCTTT. Protein product: CASSVVGEPEAFF.